Below, 23 T cell receptor beta chains from the same sample are listed, as sequenced in a study of blood T cell repertoires in COVID-19. Sequenced by immunoSEQ multiplex PCR; TCRdb stores in-frame clones only, minus some. The table has about 330,000 clones, approximately 88% seen once. Sequencing was carried out using peripheral blood. The receptors derive from a woman between 50 and 59 years old with active or convalescent COVID-19.

The chain links TRBV4-2 to TRBJ2-1, with TRBD1 matching over 7 bases. Germline V gives CDR1 LGHNA, CDR2 YNFKEQ. V trimming: 0 bases; J trimming: 8 bases; junction bases outside the gene matches: 7. The CDR3 covers 15 residues. In nucleotides, the CDR3 is TGTGCCAGCAGCCAAGATGACAGGGTCGCCGATGAGCAGTTCTTC. Translated: CASSQDDRVADEQFF.

Remarks on this clone: This same CDR3 is encoded by further DNA sequences in the sample. CDR3: CASSRQGTEAFF. The CDR3 region has the DNA TGTGCCAGCAGCCGACAAGGCACTGAAGCTTTCTTT. The rearrangement uses TRBV6-5 and TRBJ1-1; D uncertain. With 6 bases removed from V and 4 bases from J, the gap between germline ends came to 9 bases. The CDR3 consists of 12 residues. Germline V gives CDR1 MNHEY, CDR2 SVGAGI.

The V call is TRBV30, the J call TRBJ2-1; 10 bases agree with TRBD2. Germline CDR1 is GTSNPN and CDR2 is SVGIG (reference sequence). V trimming: 1 base; J trimming: 0 bases; junction bases outside the gene matches: 12. The CDR3 has 19 residues. CDR3 in amino acids: CAWSGRGTSAKSSYNEQFF. CDR3 coding DNA: TGTGCCTGGAGTGGCCGAGGGACTAGCGCTAAGAGCTCCTACAATGAGCAGTTCTTC.

The rearrangement uses TRBV11-2 and TRBJ1-2; D is ambiguous. In germline, CDR1 is SGHAT, CDR2 FQNNGV. V was trimmed by 4 bases and J by 2 bases, leaving 14 bases between them. CDR3 length: 15 amino acids. DNA for the CDR3: TGTGCCAGCAGCTCCCCGGGAGGGCGGAACTATGGCTACACCTTC. Its translation is CASSSPGGRNYGYTF.

The chain employs TRBV5-1 and TRBJ2-5; D is unclear. Germline V gives CDR1 SGHRS, CDR2 YFSETQ. The V end lost 4 bases, the J end lost 1 base, and 11 bases lay between the germline ends. The CDR3 extends over 14 amino acids. The CDR3 DNA reads TGCGCCAGCAGCGCCCAAGTAGCCCAAGAGACCCAGTACTTC. This codes for CASSAQVAQETQYF.

The CDR3 DNA reads as TGCGCCAGCAGTGAGGAGTTAGATCAGCCCCAGCATTTT. The encoded protein is CASSEELDQPQHF. The V gene is TRBV10-1, the J gene TRBJ1-5; D is undetermined. The germline CDR1 and CDR2 sequences are WNHNN and SYGVQD (reference sequence). The CDR3 sequence is 13 residues long. Deletions cut 2 bases from V and 5 bases from J, with 7 bases between.

The J gene is TRBJ2-7, the V gene TRBV7-2; 8 bases line up with TRBD1. There are 14 residues in the CDR3. V dropped 3 bases and J dropped 7; count of bases not matched to a gene: 8. From germline, CDR1 is SGHTA and CDR2 FQGNSA. The CDR3 region is CASSFGTGLGEQYF. CDR3 in DNA: TGTGCCAGCAGCTTCGGGACAGGCTTAGGGGAGCAGTACTTC.

The chain employs TRBV5-5 and TRBJ2-3; D uncertain. The ends were cut back, 0 bases at V and 6 bases at J, with 11 bases in the middle. The CDR3 is 14 residues long. Germline lookup yields CDR1 SGHKS and CDR2 YYEKEE (reference sequence). The CDR3 sequence is CASSLGPGVDTQYF. CDR3 coding DNA: TGTGCCAGCAGCTTGGGCCCAGGCGTGGATACGCAGTATTTT.

The chain couples TRBV24-1 to TRBJ2-5, with a possible D match to TRBD1 (6 bases). The V and J ends lost 2 bases and 2 bases respectively, with 17 bases between them. Germline V gene lookup returns CDR1 KGHDR and CDR2 SFDVKD. The CDR3 consists of 17 residues. CDR3 region: CATSDSLDSVVQETQYF. The CDR3 DNA reads TGTGCCACCAGTGATTCTCTGGACAGTGTAGTACAAGAGACCCAGTACTTC.

The chain carries TRBV3-1 (or the pseudogene TRBV3-2) and TRBJ1-3; D ambiguous. V lost 3 bases and J lost 3, with 3 bases in between. The germline V gene has CDR1 LGHDT and CDR2 YNNKEL (reference sequence). The CDR3 length is 12 residues. CDR3 DNA sequence: TGTGCCAGCAGCCAGCGTGGAAACACCATATATTTT. The encoded protein is CASSQRGNTIYF.

CDR3 DNA: TGTGCCAGCAGTTACGCGACAGGAAACTATGGCTACACCTTC. This translates into CASSYATGNYGYTF. V and J are TRBV6-5 and TRBJ1-2, with a possible D match to TRBD1 (6 bases). Looked up from germline, CDR1 is MNHEY and CDR2 is SVGAGI. V dropped 2 bases and J dropped 2 bases, with 9 bases sitting between them. The CDR3 is 14 amino acids.

Only one count was recorded for this clone. The rearrangement links TRBV7-2 to TRBJ1-6; D remains ambiguous. The CDR3 is made up of 13 amino acids. V lost 6 bases, J lost 8 bases, and 11 bases lay in between. Looked up from germline, CDR1 is SGHTA and CDR2 is FQGNSA. The CDR3 sequence is CASSLPPYSPLHF. The CDR3 DNA sequence: TGTGCCAGCAGTCTTCCCCCTTATTCACCCCTCCACTTT.

As for this clone: The junction and the germline gene differ at one end; a read error may be behind it. The V and J genes are TRBV6-6 and TRBJ2-2, with D uncertain. CDR1 MNHNY and CDR2 SVGAGI come from the germline V gene (reference sequence). The CDR3 contains 12 residues. CDR3 amino acids: CASRSNTGELFF. CDR3 in DNA: TGTGCCAGCAGATCAAACACAGGGGAGCTGTTTTTT.

The chain has TRBV6-5 and TRBJ1-3; D is possibly TRBD1 (6 bases). Trimming pared 0 bases from V and 2 bases from J, leaving 8 bases between. The length of the CDR3 is 15 residues. Germline CDR1 is MNHEY and CDR2 is SVGAGI. The CDR3 loop reads CASSYSTGPGNTIYF. The CDR3 nucleotides read TGTGCCAGCAGTTACTCGACAGGCCCTGGAAACACCATATATTTT.

CDR3: CASSLAGVEGNIQYF. CDR3 bases: TGTGCCAGCAGCTTAGCGGGAGTGGAGGGAAACATTCAGTACTTC. The chain joins TRBV11-2 to TRBJ2-4; a weak D match, TRBD2 (6 bases). Trimming shortened V by 1 base and J by 6 bases, and 13 bases separated the two germline ends. The CDR3 is 15 amino acids. Germline lookup yields CDR1 SGHAT and CDR2 FQNNGV.

The chain employs TRBV5-4 and TRBJ2-5; weak D call: TRBD2 (5 bases). Per germline, CDR1 SGHNT and CDR2 YYREEE (reference sequence). This CDR3 has 16 residues. The V end lost 3 bases, the J end lost 1 base, and 16 bases lay between the germline ends. The CDR3 bases are TGTGCCAGCAGCTACGGCCGAAGGACTGGCCAAGAGACCCAGTACTTC. It encodes CASSYGRRTGQETQYF.

This clone was counted between two and nine times. This chain links TRBV30 with TRBJ1-3; weak D call: TRBD1 (6 bases). The CDR3 length is 13 residues. The V gene lost 2 bases and the J gene lost 2 bases, with 7 bases spanning the gap. CDR1 is GTSNPN, CDR2 SVGIG, per germline (reference sequence). CDR3 sequence reads: CAWSWGPGNTIYF. The CDR3 nucleotides are TGTGCCTGGAGTTGGGGGCCTGGAAACACCATATATTTT.

The chain uses TRBV6-5 and TRBJ1-6; 7 bases map to TRBD1. Germline-derived CDR1 and CDR2 are MNHEY and SVGAGI. V was clipped by 6 bases and J by 14 bases; unmatched bases: 7. This CDR3 is built from 12 residues. The CDR3, as DNA: TGTGCCAGCAGGCTTACAGGGGAGGCCCTCCACTTT. Protein sequence: CASRLTGEALHF.

The chain employs TRBV15 and TRBJ1-2; D is possibly TRBD1 (6 bases). From germline, CDR1 is LNHNV and CDR2 YYDKDF (reference sequence). Between the trimmed V and J ends, which lost 0 bases and 2 bases, there was a span of 10 bases. This CDR3 region has 15 residues. The DNA of the CDR3 is TGTGCCACCAGCAGAGACCCTGGACAGAACTATGGCTACACCTTC. It translates to CATSRDPGQNYGYTF.

This clone was seen a single time. J is TRBJ1-2 and V is TRBV12-3 or TRBV12-4; the D gene is possibly TRBD1 (5 bases). This CDR3 is built from 13 residues. V dropped 6 bases and J dropped 4 bases, with 12 bases sitting between them. The CDR3 bases are TGTGCCAGCAGCCCCTCAGGGCTCTATGGCTACACCTTC. It codes for CASSPSGLYGYTF.

The chain combines TRBV19 with TRBJ2-2; 10 bases align to TRBD1. CDR1 is LNHDA and CDR2 is SQIVND in the germline V gene (reference sequence). This CDR3 is built from 16 residues. The V gene end was trimmed by 4 bases and the J gene end by 4 bases; junction bases not matched to a gene: 6. The CDR3 is CASSTGQGSFTGELFF. The DNA for the CDR3 is TGTGCCAGTAGTACGGGACAGGGGTCTTTCACCGGGGAGCTGTTTTTT.

The count of this clone is one. The V call is TRBV9, the J call TRBJ2-3, with 11 nucleotides matching TRBD2. Trimming removed 1 base from V and 3 bases from J; junction bases left unmatched: 1. Germline values: CDR1 SGDLS, CDR2 YYNGEE. The CDR3 is 15 residues long. In DNA, the CDR3 is TGTGCCAGCAGCGTATTAGCGGGAGGGACAGATACGCAGTATTTT. As protein: CASSVLAGGTDTQYF.

This clone appeared a single time. The genes are TRBV7-8 and TRBJ1-6; 8 positions agree with TRBD1. Germline values: CDR1 SGHVS, CDR2 FQNEAQ. After removal of 2 bases from V and 0 bases from J, the junction contained 6 bases not matched to a gene. The CDR3 is 18 residues long. In DNA, the CDR3 is TGTGCCAGCAGCTTATACACAACAGGGGGCTCCTATAATTCACCCCTCCACTTT. This translates into CASSLYTTGGSYNSPLHF.